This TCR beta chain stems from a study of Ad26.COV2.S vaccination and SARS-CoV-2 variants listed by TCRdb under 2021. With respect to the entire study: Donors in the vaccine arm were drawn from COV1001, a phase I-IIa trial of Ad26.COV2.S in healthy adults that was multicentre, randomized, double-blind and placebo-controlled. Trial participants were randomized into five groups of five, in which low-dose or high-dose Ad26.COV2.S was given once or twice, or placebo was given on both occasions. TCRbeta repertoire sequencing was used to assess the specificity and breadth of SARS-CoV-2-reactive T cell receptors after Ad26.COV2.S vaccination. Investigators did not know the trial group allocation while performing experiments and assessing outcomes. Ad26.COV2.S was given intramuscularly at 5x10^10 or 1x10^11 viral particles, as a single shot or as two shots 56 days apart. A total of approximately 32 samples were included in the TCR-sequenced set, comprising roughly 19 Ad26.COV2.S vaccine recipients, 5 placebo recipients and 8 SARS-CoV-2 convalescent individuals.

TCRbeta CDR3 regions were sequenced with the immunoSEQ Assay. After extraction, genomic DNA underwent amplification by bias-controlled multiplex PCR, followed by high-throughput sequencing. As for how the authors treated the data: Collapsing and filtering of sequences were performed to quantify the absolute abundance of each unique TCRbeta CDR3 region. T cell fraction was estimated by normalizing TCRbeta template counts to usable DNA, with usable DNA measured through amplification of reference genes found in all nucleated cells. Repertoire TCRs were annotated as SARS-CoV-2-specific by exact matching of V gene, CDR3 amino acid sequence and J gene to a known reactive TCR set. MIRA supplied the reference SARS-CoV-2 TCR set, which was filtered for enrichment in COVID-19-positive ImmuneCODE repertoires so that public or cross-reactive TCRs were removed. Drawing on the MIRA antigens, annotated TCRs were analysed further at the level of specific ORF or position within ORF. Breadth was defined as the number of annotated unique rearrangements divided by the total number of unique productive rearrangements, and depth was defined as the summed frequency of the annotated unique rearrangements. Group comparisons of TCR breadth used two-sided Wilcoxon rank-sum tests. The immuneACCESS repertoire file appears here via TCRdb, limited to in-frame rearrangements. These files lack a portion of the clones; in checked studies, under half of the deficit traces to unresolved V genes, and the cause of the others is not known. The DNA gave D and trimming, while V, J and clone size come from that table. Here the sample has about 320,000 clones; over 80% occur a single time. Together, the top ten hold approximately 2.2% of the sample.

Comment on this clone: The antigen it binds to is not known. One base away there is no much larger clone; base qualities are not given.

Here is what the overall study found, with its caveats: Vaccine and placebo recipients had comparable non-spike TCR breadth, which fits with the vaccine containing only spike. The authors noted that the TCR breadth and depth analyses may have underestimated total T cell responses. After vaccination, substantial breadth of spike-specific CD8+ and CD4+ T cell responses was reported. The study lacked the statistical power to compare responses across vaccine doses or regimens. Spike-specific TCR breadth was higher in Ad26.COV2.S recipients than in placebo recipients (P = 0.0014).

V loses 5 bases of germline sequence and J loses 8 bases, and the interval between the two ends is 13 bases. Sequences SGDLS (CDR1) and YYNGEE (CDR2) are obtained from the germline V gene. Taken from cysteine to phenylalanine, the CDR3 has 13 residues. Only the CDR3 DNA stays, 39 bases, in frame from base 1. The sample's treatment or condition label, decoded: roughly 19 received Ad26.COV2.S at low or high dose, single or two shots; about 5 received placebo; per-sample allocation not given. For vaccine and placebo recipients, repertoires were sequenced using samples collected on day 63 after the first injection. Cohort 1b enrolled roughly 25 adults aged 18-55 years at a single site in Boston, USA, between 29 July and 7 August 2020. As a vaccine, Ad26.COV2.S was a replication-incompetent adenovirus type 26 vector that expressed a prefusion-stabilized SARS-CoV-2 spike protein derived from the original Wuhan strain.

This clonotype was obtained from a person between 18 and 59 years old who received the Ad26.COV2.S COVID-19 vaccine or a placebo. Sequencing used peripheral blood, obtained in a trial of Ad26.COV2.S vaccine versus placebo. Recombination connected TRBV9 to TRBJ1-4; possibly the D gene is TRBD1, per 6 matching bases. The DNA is TGTGCCAGCAGTCCTCGGGGGCTAGAAAAACTGTTTTTT. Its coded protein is CASSPRGLEKLFF.